A selection of T cell receptor beta chains follows, all from one sample in a study of T cells after yellow fever vaccination. TCRdb re-called the 5' RACE reads through MiXCR, storing one row per CDR3 protein. The repertoire holds 200,000 to 300,000 distinct CDR3 sequences, with roughly 13% as singletons. The material was CD4+ T cells sorted from PBMCs, obtained 45 days after the yellow fever booster vaccination. The receptors shown here come from a man under 40 who received the YFV17D yellow fever vaccine. CDR3s include the opening cysteine and the closing phenylalanine or tryptophan. D genes are given only for firm matches. Rows give clone size only sometimes, using once, few, many, or a class for an expanded clone.

V	size	J	D	DNA	CDR3
TRBV19	few	TRBJ2-7	-	TGTGCCAGTAAAAAGAAGTCCTCCCCCCAGGGAGGTCACGAGCAGTACTTC	CASKKKSSPQGGHEQYF
TRBV24-1	few	TRBJ2-1	-	TGTGCCACCACTGGTGGCCCCTCCTACAATGAGCAGTTCTTC	CATTGGPSYNEQFF
TRBV29-1	many	TRBJ2-1	TRBD1	TGCAGCGTCACACTCACGACAGGGACCTACAATGAGCAGTTCTTC	CSVTLTTGTYNEQFF
TRBV5-1	-	TRBJ2-5	TRBD2	TGCGCCAGCAGCTTGGCCCTCAAAGCGGGAGGGCTGGAGACCCAGTACTTC	CASSLALKAGGLETQYF
TRBV6-1	-	TRBJ1-1	-	TGTGCCAGCAGAAATATCCGTAACACTGAAGCTTTCTTT	CASRNIRNTEAFF
TRBV5-1	-	TRBJ2-5	-	TGCGCCAGCAGCCAAAGTGGGTTTTTGGAGACCCAGTACTTC	CASSQSGFLETQYF
TRBV7-9	many	TRBJ1-4	-	TGTGCCAGCAGTGGTGAAAAACTGTTTTTT	CASSGEKLFF
TRBV14	-	TRBJ1-4	-	TGTGCCAGCAGCCCCCGACAGTCTAATGAAAAACTGTTTTTT	CASSPRQSNEKLFF
TRBV5-1	-	TRBJ1-5	-	TGCGCCAGCAGCTCAGGAGACAGCGCTCAAGAGCCCCAGCATTTT	CASSSGDSAQEPQHF
TRBV5-5	few	TRBJ2-5	TRBD1	TGTGCCAGCAGGGACAGGGGGATCCAAGAGACCCAGTACTTC	CASRDRGIQETQYF
TRBV4-2	few	TRBJ2-1	-	TGTGCCAGCAGCCAGGGAGGGGGTCGGGCTAAGGCTGGATACAATGAGCAGTTCTTC	CASSQGGGRAKAGYNEQFF
TRBV5-1	many	TRBJ2-3	TRBD1	TGCGCCAGCAGTGGGGACAGTTTTGGAGATACGCAGTATTTT	CASSGDSFGDTQYF
TRBV5-1	-	TRBJ2-1	-	TGCGCCAGCAGCTTGGCGTTAGCGGCCTACAATGAGCAGTTCTTC	CASSLALAAYNEQFF
TRBV29-1	-	TRBJ1-4	-	TGCAGCGTTGTTGGGACTGGGGATGAAAAACTGTTTTTT	CSVVGTGDEKLFF
TRBV28	-	TRBJ1-1	TRBD1	TGTGCCAGCAGTTCGAGGACAGGGGGGAACACTGAAGCTTTCTTT	CASSSRTGGNTEAFF
TRBV11-2	few	TRBJ2-3	TRBD2	TGTGCCAGCAGCCATACCGGGACTAGCGGGAGGGGGACAGATACGCAGTATTTT	CASSHTGTSGRGTDTQYF
TRBV6-2/TRBV6-3	-	TRBJ2-7	TRBD2	TGTGCCAGCAGAAACATTCCGGGACTAGCGGAATATTACGAGCAGTACTTC	CASRNIPGLAEYYEQYF
TRBV5-4	-	TRBJ2-5	-	TGTGCCAGCAGCGGAACCTACGGTGGGAGAGAGACCCAGTACTTC	CASSGTYGGRETQYF
TRBV7-2	-	TRBJ2-4	TRBD1	TGTGCCAGCAGCTCTCGGACAGGCTTCCTAGCCAAAAACATTCAGTACTTC	CASSSRTGFLAKNIQYF
TRBV6-1	few	TRBJ2-3	TRBD1	TGTGCCAGCAGTACCGGGACAGGGGGCGCCGGTACGCAGTATTTT	CASSTGTGGAGTQYF
TRBV5-1	few	TRBJ2-3	-	TGCGCCAGCAGCTTGGAGCTCGGGACAGCGGGGCCTGCGGATACGCAGTATTTT	CASSLELGTAGPADTQYF
TRBV3-1	few	TRBJ2-3	-	TGTGCCAGCAGCTACCGGGGCCTTTCCACAGATACGCAGTATTTT	CASSYRGLSTDTQYF
TRBV5-1	-	TRBJ2-7	-	TGCGCCAGCAGCTTGGGTCAGACGATAACCTACGAGCAGTACTTC	CASSLGQTITYEQYF
TRBV12-3/TRBV12-4	few	TRBJ2-1	TRBD2	TGTGCCAGCAGTTGGGCTAGCGGTTACAATGAGCAGTTCTTC	CASSWASGYNEQFF
TRBV7-4	many	TRBJ2-3	-	TGTGCCAGCAGCTCAGGGGTGGGGAACCGCACAGATACGCAGTATTTT	CASSSGVGNRTDTQYF
TRBV5-1	few	TRBJ2-7	-	TGCGCCAGCAGCTGGGGACCAGGGGTCGAGCAGTACTTC	CASSWGPGVEQYF
TRBV20-1	-	TRBJ2-1	-	TGCAGTGCCCATGACCAGCGAGGCAATGAGCAGTTCTTC	CSAHDQRGNEQFF
TRBV7-2	-	TRBJ2-1	TRBD2	TGTGCCAGCAGCTTTAGCGGGAGGGCCAACTACAATGAGCAGTTCTTC	CASSFSGRANYNEQFF